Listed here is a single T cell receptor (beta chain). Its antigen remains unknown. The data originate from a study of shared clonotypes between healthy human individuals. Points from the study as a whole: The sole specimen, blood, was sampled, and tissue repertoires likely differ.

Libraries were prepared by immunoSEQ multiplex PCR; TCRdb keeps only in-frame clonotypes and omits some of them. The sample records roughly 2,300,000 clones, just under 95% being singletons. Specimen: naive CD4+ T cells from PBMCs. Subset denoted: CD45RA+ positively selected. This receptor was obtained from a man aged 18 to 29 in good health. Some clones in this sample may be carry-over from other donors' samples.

The CDR3 bases are TGTGCCAGCAGACCTTATTACGTAGGGGGGGCTGGTTACGGGGAGCTGTTTTTT. It translates to CASRPYYVGGAGYGELFF. The V gene is TRBV28, the J gene TRBJ2-2; maybe TRBD2 (7 bases). V lost 6 bases, J lost 7 bases, and 27 bases lay in between. The CDR3 length is 18 residues. The germline V gene encodes CDR1 MDHEN and CDR2 SYDVKM.